These T cell receptor beta chains were read from a single sample in a study of beta chain features in type 1 diabetes. This table comes from immunoSEQ multiplex PCR, and its TCRdb copy is limited to in-frame clones, with some not included. The repertoire holds over 150,000 clones, with 10% as singletons. The sequenced material came from central memory CD4+ T cells from blood. Receptor source: a man under 40 with type 1 diabetes. The CDR3 runs from the conserved cysteine through the conserved F or W.

v_call cdr3_aa
TRBV7-9 CASSLAASGRAGEQFF
TRBV29-1 CSVGETGGRSYNEQFF
TRBV2 CASTASRYNEQFF
TRBV30 CAWRDLGRGETQYF
TRBV9 CASSVAYGSYNEQFF
TRBV4-2 CASSQGDRIVLGYTF
TRBV5-1 CASSLDGSGSYEQYF
TRBV30 CAWGQIGLGTEAFF
TRBV28 CASSKGLANREQYF
TRBV5-1 CASSQLSLAGGNEQFF
TRBV5-1 CASSLATVQETQYF
TRBV27 CASSGGGSEAFF
TRBV11-2 CASSLGTNRETQYF
TRBV2 CASAPVRRDTEAFF
TRBV13 CASTTREANVLTF
TRBV25-1 CASSASGGHEQYF